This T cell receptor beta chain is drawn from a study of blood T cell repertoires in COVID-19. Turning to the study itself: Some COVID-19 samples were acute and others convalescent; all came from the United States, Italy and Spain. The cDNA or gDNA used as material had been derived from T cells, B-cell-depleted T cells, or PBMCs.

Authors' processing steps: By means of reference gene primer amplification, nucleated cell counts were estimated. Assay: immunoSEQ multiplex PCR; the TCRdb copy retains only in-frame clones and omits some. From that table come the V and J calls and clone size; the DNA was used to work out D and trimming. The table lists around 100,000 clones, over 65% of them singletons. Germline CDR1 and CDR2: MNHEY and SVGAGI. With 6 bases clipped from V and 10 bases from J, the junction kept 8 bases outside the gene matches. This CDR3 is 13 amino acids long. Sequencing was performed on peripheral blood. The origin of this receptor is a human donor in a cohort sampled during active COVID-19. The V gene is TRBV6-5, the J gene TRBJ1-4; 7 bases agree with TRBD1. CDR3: CASSALRQGKLFF. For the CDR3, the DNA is TGTGCCAGCAGCGCTCTCCGACAGGGAAAACTGTTTTTT.